The 21 T cell receptor beta chains below were found in one sample sequenced in a study of post-analysis software for immune sequencing data. Whole-study findings and limits: Five or six TRBV segments, TRBV5-6, TRBV5-1 and TRBV20-1 among them, were found more frequent in patients than controls.

Unique molecular identifiers had been added to the TCR beta cDNA libraries. TCRdb recomputed calls from the PCR reads with MiXCR, one row per CDR3 protein. The data contain hundreds of thousands of distinct CDR3 sequences, about 40% of them singletons. What these receptors recognize is not known. The sequencing input was blood. These receptors were collected from a girl aged 5 to 17 with multiple sclerosis.

The chain links TRBV10-3 to TRBJ2-7; 9 nucleotides match TRBD1. The CDR3 consists of 15 residues. Trimming took 0 bases from V and 3 from J; bases not matched to a gene: 3. Germline CDR1 reads ENHRY; CDR2 reads SYGVKD. CDR3 sequence: CAISESGQGGYEQYF. Here the CDR3 DNA reads TGTGCCATCAGTGAGTCGGGACAGGGAGGCTACGAGCAGTACTTC.

This clonotype appeared many times. This chain uses TRBV4-1 with TRBJ2-5; TRBD2 matches at 7 bases. This CDR3 comprises 13 residues. Looked up from germline, CDR1 is MGHRA and CDR2 is YSYEKL. The V and J ends lost 0 bases and 11 bases, in that order; junction bases with no gene match: 6. Here the CDR3 DNA reads TGCGCCAGCAGCCAAGATGGCCCGCGGGAGCAGTACTTC. Its protein is CASSQDGPREQYF.

This clonotype was counted once. The chain uses TRBV7-2 and TRBJ2-5; possibly TRBD2 for D (6 bases). Between the trimmed V and J ends, which lost 1 base and 0 bases, there was a span of 12 bases. The CDR3 length is 16 residues. Looked up from germline, CDR1 is SGHTA and CDR2 is FQGNSA. The CDR3 protein is CASSLVLAGYQETQYF. CDR3 DNA sequence: TGTGCCAGCAGCTTAGTTCTGGCGGGATACCAAGAGACCCAGTACTTC.

This clonotype turned up a few times. Here the CDR3 reads CASSPRQGSNYGYTF. CDR3 in DNA: TGTGCCAGCAGCCCCCGACAGGGGTCAAACTATGGCTACACCTTC. The V gene is TRBV7-6, the J gene TRBJ1-2; the match to TRBD1 covers 8 bases. V was pared by 5 bases and J by 2 bases, with 7 bases of the junction left unmatched. The germline V gene encodes CDR1 SGHVS and CDR2 FNYEAQ. The CDR3 is 15 residues long.

The chain uses TRBV29-1 and TRBJ2-3, with TRBD2 matching over 7 bases. This CDR3 spans 14 amino acids. Germline CDR1 and CDR2: SQVTM and ANQGSEA. V lost 5 bases to trimming and J lost 5 bases; unmatched junction nucleotides: 10. CDR3 sequence (DNA): TGCAGCGTTTGCCAGCGGGGCTTATTAGATACGCAGTATTTT. As protein: CSVCQRGLLDTQYF.

The rearrangement joins TRBV13 to TRBJ2-3; 7 nucleotides align to TRBD1. V dropped 3 bases and J dropped 3; count of bases not matched to a gene: 3. Germline V gene data show CDR1 as PRHDT and CDR2 as FYEKMQ (reference sequence). The CDR3 is made up of 14 amino acids. CDR3 protein: CASSFDRVTDTQYF. In DNA form, the CDR3 reads TGTGCCAGCAGCTTCGACAGGGTTACAGATACGCAGTATTTT.

This sequence joins TRBV27 and TRBJ1-2; D perhaps matches TRBD1 (5 bases). The CDR3 has 13 amino acids. The V end was cut by 6 bases, the J end by 11 bases, with 19 bases between. Germline CDR1 is MNHEY and CDR2 is SMNVEV (reference sequence). CDR3 coding DNA: TGTGCCAGCAGCTACCTGTGGAGGGGTCGGTACACCTTC. Protein sequence: CASSYLWRGRYTF.

The chain joins TRBV29-1 to TRBJ2-3; D may match TRBD1 or TRBD2 (6 bases each). There are 12 residues in the CDR3. The V end was cut by 0 bases, the J end by 9 bases, with 10 bases between. Germline V lookup: CDR1 SQVTM, CDR2 ANQGSEA. In nucleotides, the CDR3 is TGCAGCGTTGAAGAAAGGGGGGAGACGCAGTATTTT. Amino acids: CSVEERGETQYF.

Only a few counts were recorded for this clonotype. This chain uses TRBV12-5 with TRBJ2-7; D remains ambiguous. Trimming took off 5 bases at V and 5 bases at J, with 10 bases between the two ends. Per germline, CDR1 LGHNT and CDR2 FRNRAP. CDR3 size: 12 residues. The CDR3 protein is CASGRGEDEQYF. CDR3 DNA: TGTGCTAGTGGTCGTGGTGAGGACGAGCAGTACTTC.

The V gene is TRBV5-6, the J gene TRBJ2-5, with D perhaps matching TRBD1 or TRBD2 (5 bases each). The CDR3 is 16 amino acids. Per the germline V gene, CDR1 is SGHDT and CDR2 is YYEEEE. Trimming took off 3 bases at V and 5 bases at J, with 20 bases between the two ends. CDR3 sequence reads: CASSWGQLVQGETQYF. The CDR3 region has the DNA TGTGCCAGCAGCTGGGGCCAACTAGTGCAAGGGGAGACCCAGTACTTC.

The chain has TRBV13 and TRBJ1-1, with a possible D match to TRBD1 (5 bases). Deletions cut 7 bases from V and 6 bases from J, with 18 bases between. Germline values: CDR1 PRHDT, CDR2 FYEKMQ (reference sequence). The CDR3 is 14 amino acids. The CDR3 DNA is TGTGCCAGCAACTCCGGACAAGGGGTGGCTGAAGCTTTCTTT. Translating gives CASNSGQGVAEAFF.

The genes are TRBV12-3 or TRBV12-4 and TRBJ2-4, with D perhaps matching TRBD2 (6 bases). The CDR3 is 15 residues long. V dropped 4 bases and J dropped 2 bases, with 12 bases sitting between them. The CDR3 spells CASSSAGGTKNIQYF. CDR3 sequence (DNA): TGTGCCAGCAGTTCTGCCGGGGGAACCAAAAACATTCAGTACTTC.

The chain recombines TRBV4-2 with TRBJ2-1; 8 nucleotides agree with TRBD1. Looked up from germline, CDR1 is LGHNA and CDR2 is YNFKEQ. The CDR3 is made up of 14 amino acids. Unmatched junction bases numbered 6, after V lost 5 bases and J lost 6 bases. The CDR3 sequence is CASSDQGAVNEQFF. The CDR3, as DNA: TGTGCCAGCAGCGACCAGGGGGCAGTCAATGAGCAGTTCTTC.

A remark on this clonotype: Being one base from a much bigger clone, this may be a read error. The chain employs TRBV29-1 and TRBJ1-1; TRBD1 might be the D (5 bases). Germline values: CDR1 SQVTM, CDR2 ANQGSEA. The CDR3 spans 13 residues. CDR3 bases: TGCAACGGCTCCAGGGTGGAAGACACTGAAGCTTTCTTT. Its protein is CNGSRVEDTEAFF.

In its sample, this clonotype was seen a few times. This chain links TRBV4-1 with TRBJ2-1, with 12 bases that match TRBD1. V was pared by 1 base and J by 6 bases, with 7 bases of the junction left unmatched. The CDR3 is 17 residues long. Germline lookup yields CDR1 MGHRA and CDR2 YSYEKL. CDR3 sequence (DNA): TGCGCCAGCAGCCAAGTGGGGACAGGGGGCTTGAGCAATGAGCAGTTCTTC. Translating it yields CASSQVGTGGLSNEQFF.

V usage is TRBV4-2 and J usage is TRBJ2-5, with 10 positions matching TRBD2. Germline CDR1 and CDR2: LGHNA and YNFKEQ. The V segment lost 1 base and the J segment 4 bases; nucleotides outside the gene matches: 15. The CDR3 totals 19 residues. The CDR3 DNA sequence: TGTGCCAGCAGCCAAGTGAAGGTAGCGGGGGGATACCGGGGAGAGACCCAGTACTTC. This codes for CASSQVKVAGGYRGETQYF.

This sequence joins TRBV5-6 and TRBJ2-7; 9 bases align to TRBD2. The J segment lost 5 bases and the V segment lost 1 base, leaving 7 bases of the junction unmatched. CDR3 length: 15 amino acids. Looked up from germline, CDR1 is SGHDT and CDR2 is YYEEEE. CDR3 sequence reads: CASSLRGLALDEQYF. The CDR3 bases are TGTGCCAGCAGCTTGAGGGGACTAGCACTAGACGAGCAGTACTTC.

V and J are TRBV29-1 and TRBJ2-5; the match to TRBD1 covers 9 bases. Germline lookup yields CDR1 SQVTM and CDR2 ANQGSEA. V shed 6 bases and J 11 bases; nucleotides not matched to a gene: 13. The CDR3 totals 13 residues. CDR3 DNA sequence: TGCAGCGTGGGCCGGGACAGGGTCTCGGAGCAGTACTTC. It encodes CSVGRDRVSEQYF.

This chain joins TRBV12-3 or TRBV12-4 and TRBJ2-3; TRBD1 agrees at 7 bases. The CDR3 loop spans 15 amino acids. V shed 6 bases, J shed 1 base, and the junction held 7 bases outside the gene matches. The CDR3 spells CASSLTGLGTDTQYF. Written as DNA, the CDR3 is TGTGCCAGCAGCCTGACAGGGTTGGGCACAGATACGCAGTATTTT.

The chain couples TRBV5-1 to TRBJ1-2; D not resolved. V was cut by 0 bases and J by 4 bases, with 7 bases left in between. The CDR3 runs to 13 residues. Germline-derived CDR1 and CDR2 are SGHRS and YFSETQ. The DNA for the CDR3 is TGCGCCAGCAGCTTGGAACGGGGCTATGGCTACACCTTC. This sequence encodes CASSLERGYGYTF.

This clonotype has a handful of counts. The chain employs TRBV12-3 or TRBV12-4 and TRBJ2-6; D gene unclear. Trimming removed 3 bases at V and 1 base at J, with 4 bases between. The CDR3 extends over 14 amino acids. CDR3 bases: TGTGCCAGCAGTTTTTGGTCTGGGGCCAACGTCCTGACTTTC. Protein sequence: CASSFWSGANVLTF.